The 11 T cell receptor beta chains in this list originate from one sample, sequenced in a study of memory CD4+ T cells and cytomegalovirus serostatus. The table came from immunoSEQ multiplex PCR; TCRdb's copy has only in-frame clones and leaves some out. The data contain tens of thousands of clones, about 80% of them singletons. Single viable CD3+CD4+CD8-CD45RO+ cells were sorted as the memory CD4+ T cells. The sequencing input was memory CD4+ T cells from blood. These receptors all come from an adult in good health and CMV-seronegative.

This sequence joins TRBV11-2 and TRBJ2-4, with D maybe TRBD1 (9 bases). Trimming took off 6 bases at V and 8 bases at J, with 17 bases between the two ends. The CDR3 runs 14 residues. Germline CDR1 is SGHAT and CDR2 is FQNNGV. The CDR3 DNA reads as TGTGCCAGCAGGCGGGGGGACAGGGCGGACATTCAGTACTTC. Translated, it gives CASRRGDRADIQYF.

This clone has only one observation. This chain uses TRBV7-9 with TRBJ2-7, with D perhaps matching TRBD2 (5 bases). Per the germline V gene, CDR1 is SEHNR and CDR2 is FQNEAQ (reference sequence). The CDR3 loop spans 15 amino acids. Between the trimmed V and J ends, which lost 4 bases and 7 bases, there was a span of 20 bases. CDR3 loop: CASSYPRTVEGEQYF. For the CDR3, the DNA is TGTGCCAGCAGCTACCCTCGGACCGTCGAGGGAGAGCAGTACTTC.

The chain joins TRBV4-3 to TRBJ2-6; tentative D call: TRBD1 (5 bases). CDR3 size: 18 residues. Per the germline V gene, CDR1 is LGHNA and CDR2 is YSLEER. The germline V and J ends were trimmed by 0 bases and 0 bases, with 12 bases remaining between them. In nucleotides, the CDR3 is TGCGCCAGCAGCCAAGATCATGTAAGGGGCTCTGGGGCCAACGTCCTGACTTTC. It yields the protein CASSQDHVRGSGANVLTF.

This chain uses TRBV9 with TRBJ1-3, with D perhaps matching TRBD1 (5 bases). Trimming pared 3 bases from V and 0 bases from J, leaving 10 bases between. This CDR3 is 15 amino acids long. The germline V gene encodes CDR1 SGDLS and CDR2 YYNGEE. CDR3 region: CASSEGINSGNTIYF. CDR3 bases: TGTGCCAGCAGCGAGGGGATAAACTCTGGAAACACCATATATTTT.

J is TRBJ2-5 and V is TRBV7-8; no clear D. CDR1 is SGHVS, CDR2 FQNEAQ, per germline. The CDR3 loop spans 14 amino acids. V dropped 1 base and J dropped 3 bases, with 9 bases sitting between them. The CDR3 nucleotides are TGTGCCAGCAGCTTAGGGCTGAACGAAGAGACCCAGTACTTC. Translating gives CASSLGLNEETQYF.

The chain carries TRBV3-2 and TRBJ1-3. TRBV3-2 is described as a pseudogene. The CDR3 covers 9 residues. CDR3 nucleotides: TGCCCAGACCCCGCCACCATATATTTT. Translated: CPDPATIYF.

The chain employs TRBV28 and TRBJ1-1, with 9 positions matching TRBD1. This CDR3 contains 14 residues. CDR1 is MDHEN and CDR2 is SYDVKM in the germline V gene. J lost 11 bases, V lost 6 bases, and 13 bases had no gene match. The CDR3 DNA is TGTGCCAGCAGATCACTGACAGGGGGTCCGTCGGCTTTCTTT. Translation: CASRSLTGGPSAFF.

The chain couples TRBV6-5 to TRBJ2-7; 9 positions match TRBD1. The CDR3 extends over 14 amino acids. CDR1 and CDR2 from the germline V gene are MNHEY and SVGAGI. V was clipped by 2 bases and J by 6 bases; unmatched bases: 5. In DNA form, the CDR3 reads TGTGCCAGCAGTTACGCTGGACAGGGGAGCGAGCAGTACTTC. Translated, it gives CASSYAGQGSEQYF.

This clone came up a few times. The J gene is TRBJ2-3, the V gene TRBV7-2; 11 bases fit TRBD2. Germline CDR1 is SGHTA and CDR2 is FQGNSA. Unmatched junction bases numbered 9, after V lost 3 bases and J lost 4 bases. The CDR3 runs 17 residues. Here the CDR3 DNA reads TGTGCCAGCAGCTTCTGGATAGCGGGGGGGCCCGCAGATACGCAGTATTTT. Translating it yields CASSFWIAGGPADTQYF.

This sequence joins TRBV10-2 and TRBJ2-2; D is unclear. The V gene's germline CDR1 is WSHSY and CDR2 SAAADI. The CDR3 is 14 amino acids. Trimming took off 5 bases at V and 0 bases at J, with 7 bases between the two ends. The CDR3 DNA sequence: TGCGCCAGCAGTCGAACCCCGAACACCGGGGAGCTGTTTTTT. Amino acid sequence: CASSRTPNTGELFF.

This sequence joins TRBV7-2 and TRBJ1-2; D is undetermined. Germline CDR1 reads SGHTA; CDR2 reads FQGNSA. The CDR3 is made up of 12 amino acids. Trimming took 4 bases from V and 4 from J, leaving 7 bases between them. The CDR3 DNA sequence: TGTGCCAGCAGCTCCCAGACCTATGGCTACACCTTC. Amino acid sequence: CASSSQTYGYTF.